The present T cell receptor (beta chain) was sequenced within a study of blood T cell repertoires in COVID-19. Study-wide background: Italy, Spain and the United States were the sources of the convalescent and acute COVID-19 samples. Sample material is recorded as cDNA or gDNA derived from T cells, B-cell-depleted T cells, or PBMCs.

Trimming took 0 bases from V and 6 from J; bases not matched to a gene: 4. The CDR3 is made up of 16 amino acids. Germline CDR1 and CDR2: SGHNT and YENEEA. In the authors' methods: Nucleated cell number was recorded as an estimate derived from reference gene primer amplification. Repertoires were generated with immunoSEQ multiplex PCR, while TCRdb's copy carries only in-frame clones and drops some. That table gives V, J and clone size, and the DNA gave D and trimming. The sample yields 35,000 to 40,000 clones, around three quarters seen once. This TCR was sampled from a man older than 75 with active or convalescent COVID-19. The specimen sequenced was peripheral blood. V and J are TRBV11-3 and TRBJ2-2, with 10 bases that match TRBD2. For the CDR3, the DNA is TGTGCCAGCAGCTTAGAGGCTAGCGGGGGATCCGGGGAGCTGTTTTTT. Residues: CASSLEASGGSGELFF. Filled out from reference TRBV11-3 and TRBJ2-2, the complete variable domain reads EAGVVQSPRYKIIEKKQPVAFWCNPISGHNTLYWYLQNLGQGPELLIRYENEEAVDDSQLPKDRFSAERLKGVDSTLKIQPAELGDSAVYLCASSLEASGGSGELFFGEGSRLTVL.